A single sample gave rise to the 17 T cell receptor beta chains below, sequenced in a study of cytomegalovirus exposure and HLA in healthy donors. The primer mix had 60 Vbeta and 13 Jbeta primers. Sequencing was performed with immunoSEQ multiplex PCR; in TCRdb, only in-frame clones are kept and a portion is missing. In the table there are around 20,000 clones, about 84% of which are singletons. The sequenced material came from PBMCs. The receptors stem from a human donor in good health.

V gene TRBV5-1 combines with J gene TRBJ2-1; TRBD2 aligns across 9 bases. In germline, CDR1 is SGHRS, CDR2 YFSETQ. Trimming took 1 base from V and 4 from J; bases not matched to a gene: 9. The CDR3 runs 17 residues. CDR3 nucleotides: TGCGCCAGCAGCTTGAGGATAGCGGGAGTCACTTACAATGAGCAGTTCTTC. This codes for CASSLRIAGVTYNEQFF. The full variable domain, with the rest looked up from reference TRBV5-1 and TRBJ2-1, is KAGVTQTPRYLIKTRGQQVTLSCSPISGHRSVSWYQQTPGQGLQFLFEYFSETQRNKGNFPGRFSGRQFSNSRSEMNVSTLELGDSALYLCASSLRIAGVTYNEQFFGPGTRLTVL.

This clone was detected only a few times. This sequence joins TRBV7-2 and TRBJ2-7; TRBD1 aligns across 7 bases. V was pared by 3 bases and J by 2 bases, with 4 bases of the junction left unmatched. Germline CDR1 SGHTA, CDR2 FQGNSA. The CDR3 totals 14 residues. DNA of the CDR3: TGTGCCAGCAGCTTGAACAGGGGCGCCTACGAGCAGTACTTC. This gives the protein CASSLNRGAYEQYF. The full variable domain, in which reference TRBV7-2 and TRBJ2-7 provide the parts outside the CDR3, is GAGVSQSPSNKVTEKGKDVELRCDPISGHTALYWYRQSLGQGLEFLIYFQGNSAPDKSGLPSDRFSAERTGGSVSTLTIQRTQQEDSAVYLCASSLNRGAYEQYFGPGTRLTVT.

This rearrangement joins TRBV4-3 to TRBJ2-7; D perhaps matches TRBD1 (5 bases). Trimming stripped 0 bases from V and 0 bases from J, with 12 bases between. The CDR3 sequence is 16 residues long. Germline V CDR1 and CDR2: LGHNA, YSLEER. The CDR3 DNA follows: TGCGCCAGCAGCCAAGAACCCAGCAGGGCCTCCTACGAGCAGTACTTC. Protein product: CASSQEPSRASYEQYF.

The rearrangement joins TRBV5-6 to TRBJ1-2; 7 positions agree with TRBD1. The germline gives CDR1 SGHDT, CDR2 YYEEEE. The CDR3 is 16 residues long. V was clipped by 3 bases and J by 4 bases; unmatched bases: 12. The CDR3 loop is CASSSSVRDRPYGYTF. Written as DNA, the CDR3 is TGTGCCAGCAGCTCGTCTGTTAGGGACAGACCCTATGGCTACACCTTC. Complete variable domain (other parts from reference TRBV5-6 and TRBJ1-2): DAGVTQSPTHLIKTRGQQVTLRCSPKSGHDTVSWYQQALGQGPQFIFQYYEEEERQRGNFPDRFSGHQFPNYSSELNVNALLLGDSALYLCASSSSVRDRPYGYTFGSGTRLTVV.

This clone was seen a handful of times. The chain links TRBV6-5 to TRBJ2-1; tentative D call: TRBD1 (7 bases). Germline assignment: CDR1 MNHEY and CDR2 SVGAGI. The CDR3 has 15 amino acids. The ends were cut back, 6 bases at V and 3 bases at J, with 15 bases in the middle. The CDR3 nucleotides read TGTGCCAGCAGCGAAAACAGGGGACTCTACAATGAGCAGTTCTTC. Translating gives CASSENRGLYNEQFF.

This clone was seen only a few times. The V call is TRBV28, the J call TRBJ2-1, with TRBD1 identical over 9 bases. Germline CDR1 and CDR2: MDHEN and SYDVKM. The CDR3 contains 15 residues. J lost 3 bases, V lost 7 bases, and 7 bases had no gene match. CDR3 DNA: TGTGCCAGCACCCCCGAGGGACAGGGCTACAATGAGCAGTTCTTC. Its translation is CASTPEGQGYNEQFF.

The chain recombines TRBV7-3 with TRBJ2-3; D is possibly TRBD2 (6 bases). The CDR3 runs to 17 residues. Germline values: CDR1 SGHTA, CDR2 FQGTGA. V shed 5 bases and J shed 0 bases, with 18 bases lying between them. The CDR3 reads CASSPYIKRASTDTQYF. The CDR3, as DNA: TGTGCCAGCAGCCCGTACATCAAGCGGGCGAGCACAGATACGCAGTATTTT.

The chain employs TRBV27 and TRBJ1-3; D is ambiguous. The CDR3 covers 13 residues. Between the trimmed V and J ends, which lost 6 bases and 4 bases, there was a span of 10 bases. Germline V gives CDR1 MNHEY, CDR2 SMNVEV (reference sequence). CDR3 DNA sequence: TGTGCCAGCAGCAAGATCAGGGGAAACACCATATATTTT. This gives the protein CASSKIRGNTIYF.

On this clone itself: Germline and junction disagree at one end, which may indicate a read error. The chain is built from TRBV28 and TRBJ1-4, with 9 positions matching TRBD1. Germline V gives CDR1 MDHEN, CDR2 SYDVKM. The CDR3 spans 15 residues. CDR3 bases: TGTGCCAGCAGAACCGGGACAGGGAATAATGAAGAACTGTTTTTT. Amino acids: CASRTGTGNNEELFF.

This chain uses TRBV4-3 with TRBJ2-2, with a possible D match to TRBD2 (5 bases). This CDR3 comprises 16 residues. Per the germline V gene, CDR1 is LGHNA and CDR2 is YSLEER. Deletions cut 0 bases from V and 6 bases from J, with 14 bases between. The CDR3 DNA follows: TGCGCCAGCAGCCAAGATCGGCAGGAGGTGGCCGGGGAGCTGTTTTTT. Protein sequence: CASSQDRQEVAGELFF.

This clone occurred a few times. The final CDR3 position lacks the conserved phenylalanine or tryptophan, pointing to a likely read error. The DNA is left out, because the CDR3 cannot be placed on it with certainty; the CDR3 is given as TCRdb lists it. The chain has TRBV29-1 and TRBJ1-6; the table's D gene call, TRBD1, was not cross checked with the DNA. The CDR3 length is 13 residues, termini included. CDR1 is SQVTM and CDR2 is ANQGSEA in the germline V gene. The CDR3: CSVREGYNSPLQI.

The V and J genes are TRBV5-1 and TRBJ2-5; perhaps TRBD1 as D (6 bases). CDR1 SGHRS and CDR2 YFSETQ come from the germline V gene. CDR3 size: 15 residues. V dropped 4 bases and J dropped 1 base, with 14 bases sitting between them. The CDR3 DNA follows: TGCGCCAGCAGCGTAGCAGGGGCCGCCCAAGAGACCCAGTACTTC. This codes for CASSVAGAAQETQYF.

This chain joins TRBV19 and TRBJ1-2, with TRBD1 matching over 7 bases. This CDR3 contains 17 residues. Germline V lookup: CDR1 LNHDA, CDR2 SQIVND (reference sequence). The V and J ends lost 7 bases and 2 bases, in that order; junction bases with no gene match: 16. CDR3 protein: CASTKFPGATGNYGYTF. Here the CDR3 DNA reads TGTGCCAGTACCAAATTTCCGGGGGCGACAGGGAACTATGGCTACACCTTC.

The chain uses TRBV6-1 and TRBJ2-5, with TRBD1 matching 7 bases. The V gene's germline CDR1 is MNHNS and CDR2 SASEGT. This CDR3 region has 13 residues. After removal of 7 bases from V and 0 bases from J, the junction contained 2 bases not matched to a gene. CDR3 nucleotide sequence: TGTGCCAGCAAGGGACAGAACCAAGAGACCCAGTACTTC. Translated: CASKGQNQETQYF.

This CDR3 reads CASSPTPSRVGGNQPQHF. The DNA for the CDR3 is TGTGCCAGCAGTCCGACCCCGTCCAGGGTGGGTGGCAATCAGCCCCAGCATTTT. The gene calls are TRBV28 and TRBJ1-5; D may be TRBD1 (5 bases). The CDR3 is 18 residues long. The V gene's germline CDR1 is MDHEN and CDR2 SYDVKM. Trimming took 5 bases from V and 2 from J, leaving 22 bases between them.

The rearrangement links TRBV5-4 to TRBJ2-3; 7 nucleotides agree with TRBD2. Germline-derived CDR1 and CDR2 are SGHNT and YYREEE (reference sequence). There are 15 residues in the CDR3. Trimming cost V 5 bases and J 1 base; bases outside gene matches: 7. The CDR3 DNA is TGTGCCAGCAGTTCCCCAGGGAGGGGCACAGATACGCAGTATTTT. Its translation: CASSSPGRGTDTQYF. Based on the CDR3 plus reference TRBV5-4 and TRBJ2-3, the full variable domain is ETGVTQSPTHLIKTRGQQVTLRCSSQSGHNTVSWYQQALGQGPQFIFQYYREEENGRGNFPPRFSGLQFPNYSSELNVNALELDDSALYLCASSSPGRGTDTQYFGPGTRLTVL.

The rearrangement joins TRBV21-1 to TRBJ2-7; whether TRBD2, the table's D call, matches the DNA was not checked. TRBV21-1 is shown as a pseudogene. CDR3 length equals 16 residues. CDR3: CASSPRGSWSSYEQYF. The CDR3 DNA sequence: TGTGCCAGCAGCCCCCGTGGAAGCTGGAGCTCCTACGAGCAGTACTTC.